This TCR beta chain was captured by sequencing in a study of cytomegalovirus exposure and HLA in healthy donors (dated by TCRdb to the late 2010s). Background for the entire study: The 500 to 700 repertoires of the first cohort and the 95 to 150 validation repertoires were produced on the same platform, according to a later analysis. The study aimed to test whether cataloging public T cell receptors could reveal signatures of past pathogen exposure. In addition to the first cohort of 650 to 750 subjects, a separate validation cohort of 120 different subjects was used. High-throughput TCR immunosequencing, statistical association of individual TCRs with disease status, and machine learning were combined to predict cytomegalovirus infection status.

The donors belonged to the validation cohort of 90 to 150 subjects, which was separate from the approximately 660-subject first cohort. Reading from cysteine to phenylalanine, the CDR3 counts 13 amino acids. The read is trimmed to its CDR3 DNA, 39 bases read in frame from base 1. Via the germline V gene, CDR1 is SGHTA and CDR2 FQGTGA. V is pruned by 5 bases and J by 5 bases, leaving 4 bases of the junction without a gene match. Results the study describes overall, beyond this receptor: Cytomegalovirus status was reported to be diagnosed by the classifier with high specificity and sensitivity in both the original and validation cohorts. The authors suggested that the approach could potentially be generalized to other disease states and immunological phenotypes. The study listed 164 TCR beta chains as associated with cytomegalovirus. Most TCR sequences were observed very rarely across donors, whereas some public TCRs were present in many individuals. In vitro tests confirmed that a few of the cytomegalovirus-associated TCR beta chains recognize cytomegalovirus antigens. In a later analysis, TCRs clustered in the first cohort were found to also tend to co-occur in the 120 or so validation repertoires, with around 94% of cluster scores above 0. A later analysis lacked HLA typing for the validation cohort, so it scored co-occurrence in that cohort across all 110 or so repertoires.

The library came from the immunoSEQ multiplex PCR assay. The original pipeline was this. To diagnose cytomegalovirus status from the catalog of TCR beta chain sequences, a statistical classification framework was built. TCRdb took this table from immuneACCESS and kept in-frame rearrangements with V and J called. Such tables lack part of the clones; where checked against another copy, unresolved V genes explain under half of the gap, and the rest is unexplained. The V and J calls and clone size are taken from that table; D and trimming were inferred from the DNA. The sample includes roughly 150,000 clones, with around 88% observed a single time. The top ten clonotypes cover around 2.1% of the sample. For this clone: This clone's antigen is unknown. The record has no base qualities; no much larger clone is one base away.

Here the chain combines TRBV7-3 and TRBJ2-5; the junction holds 8 bases that match TRBD1. The sample taken for sequencing was PBMCs. This clonotype was sampled from a woman aged 18-35 years in good health and CMV-seronegative. Here the CDR3 is given as CASSLTGGETQYF. The DNA sequence reads TGTGCCAGCAGCCTCACAGGGGGGGAGACCCAGTACTTC.